A single sample gave rise to the 2 T cell receptor beta chains below, sequenced in a study of blood T cell repertoires in COVID-19. Clones were read by immunoSEQ multiplex PCR, and TCRdb kept only the in-frame ones, dropping some. This sample has 360,000 or so clones, with roughly 90% found just once. Sequenced sample: PBMCs or T cells enriched from blood (not recorded which). The receptors originated from a woman aged 30 to 39 who had been exposed to COVID-19.

This clone has a handful of counts. The V and J genes are TRBV27 and TRBJ2-7, with TRBD1 identical over 7 bases. V lost 3 bases and J lost 3; bases outside the gene matches: 5. CDR1 is MNHEY, CDR2 SMNVEV, per germline (reference sequence). The CDR3 runs to 14 residues. The CDR3 DNA follows: TGTGCCAGCAGTTTTGGGGACAGTAACTACGAGCAGTACTTC. This codes for CASSFGDSNYEQYF.

This clone has just one count. The V and J genes are TRBV18 and TRBJ1-2, with 9 bases matching TRBD1. The CDR3 has 14 amino acids. The germline V gene has CDR1 KGHSH and CDR2 LQKENI. Losses at the gene ends were 4 bases for V and 4 bases for J; bases not matched to a gene: 4. The CDR3 nucleotides are TGTGCCAGCTCACACGGGACAGGGAGCTATGGCTACACCTTC. Translated, it gives CASSHGTGSYGYTF.